This TCR beta chain stems from a study of T cells in localized non-small cell lung cancer. Sequencing was performed with immunoSEQ multiplex PCR; in TCRdb, only in-frame clones are kept and a portion is missing. This sample carries about 52,000 clones, 86% of them seen once, and the ten largest clones take over 15%. Germline V lookup: CDR1 SGHTA, CDR2 FQGNSA. This CDR3 is built from 13 residues. The germline V and J ends were trimmed by 2 bases and 8 bases, with 12 bases remaining between them. Source: peripheral blood, taken before any cancer treatment. The V gene is TRBV7-2, the J gene TRBJ1-2; D not certain. This sequence was found in a male donor aged 60 or over with stage III squamous cell lung carcinoma. CDR3 coding DNA: TGTGCCAGCAGCTTAACGTCATACCGGGGCTACACCTTC. Protein sequence: CASSLTSYRGYTF.